The 30 T cell receptor beta chains presented below share a single source sample, sequenced in a study of T cells in Graves' hyperthyroidism and ophthalmopathy (dated by TCRdb to about 2019). Preparation of the library involved multiplex PCR. Data came from an Illumina HiSeq 2000. The TCR beta CDR3 regions were amplified from RNA transcripts. A first-round RT-PCR of the TCR CDR3 used the HTBI primer set with the Qiagen OneStep RT-PCR kit. TCRdb took the public reads, trimmed them with fastp at Q25, ran MiXCR for clone calling and kept in-frame beta chains. Identical CDR3 proteins give one entry, which carries the most common genes and DNA. This sample is represented by around 300,000 distinct CDR3 sequences; about 14% of them were singletons. The ten largest clones add up to just under 25% of the sample. Material for sequencing was blood. Receptors originate from a woman in her 30s with Graves' hyperthyroidism.

The chain has TRBV19 and TRBJ2-1; TRBD1 matches at 8 bases. This CDR3 region has 18 residues. Trimming at V came to 4 bases and at J to 7 bases, leaving 18 bases not matched to a gene. CDR1 is LNHDA and CDR2 is SQIVND in the germline V gene (reference sequence). CDR3 in amino acids: CASSSSFPGDRFQNEQFF. For the CDR3, the DNA is TGTGCCAGTAGTAGTTCCTTCCCGGGGGACAGGTTCCAGAATGAGCAGTTCTTC. Variable domain in full (rest from reference TRBV19 and TRBJ2-1): DGGITQSPKYLFRKEGQNVTLSCEQNLNHDAMYWYRQDPGQGLRLIYYSQIVNDFQKGDIAEGYSVSREKKESFPLTVTSAQKNPTAFYLCASSSSFPGDRFQNEQFFGPGTRLTVL.

This chain uses TRBV13 with TRBJ2-2; a weak D match, TRBD1 (6 bases). This CDR3 has 19 amino acids. Germline assignment: CDR1 PRHDT and CDR2 FYEKMQ (reference sequence). V was pared by 4 bases and J by 1 base, with 22 bases between. CDR3: CASSYAPHYRARNTGELFF. Here the CDR3 DNA reads TGTGCCAGCAGCTACGCACCCCATTACAGGGCGAGGAACACCGGGGAGCTGTTTTTT.

The V and J genes are TRBV19 and TRBJ2-7; 14 bases fit TRBD2. The CDR3 totals 18 residues. Germline lookup yields CDR1 LNHDA and CDR2 SQIVND (reference sequence). V shed 6 bases and J 2 bases; nucleotides not matched to a gene: 12. The chain's CDR3 is CASSPRGLAGAVPYEQYF. The CDR3 bases are TGTGCCAGTAGCCCGAGGGGACTAGCGGGAGCGGTCCCCTACGAGCAGTACTTC.

This chain connects TRBV10-2 to TRBJ2-7; D call uncertain. This CDR3 is 11 amino acids long. The V and J ends lost 7 bases and 2 bases respectively, with 6 bases between them. CDR1 is WSHSY, CDR2 SAAADI, per germline. The CDR3 DNA follows: TGCGCCAGCAATGAAGCCTACGAGCAGTACTTC. Amino acids: CASNEAYEQYF.

This clonotype has at least ten counts. The chain recombines TRBV19 with TRBJ2-6; D is uncertain. Trimming stripped 5 bases from V and 3 bases from J, with 5 bases between. This CDR3 has 13 residues. Germline loops: CDR1 LNHDA, CDR2 SQIVND (reference sequence). CDR3 in amino acids: CASSGLGANVLTF. In DNA form, the CDR3 reads TGTGCCAGTAGTGGGCTTGGGGCCAACGTCCTGACTTTC.

This clonotype came up many times. The conserved phenylalanine or tryptophan is not found at the CDR3 terminus, so this likely reflects a read error. V gene TRBV12-3 or TRBV12-4 combines with J gene TRBJ1-1; D perhaps matches TRBD1 (6 bases). This CDR3 has 10 residues. Trimming left V 8 bases short and J 7 bases short, with 8 bases between. For the CDR3, the DNA is TGTGCCAGCCAGGGGTATGAAGCTTTCCTT. Translated, it gives CASQGYEAFL.

This clonotype was found many times. The chain is built from TRBV15 and TRBJ1-5; D gene unclear. V was shortened by 1 base and J by 5 bases, with 6 bases between the two germline ends. The germline CDR1 and CDR2 sequences are LNHNV and YYDKDF (reference sequence). This CDR3 spans 13 amino acids. The CDR3 DNA is TGTGCCACCAGCAGAGTAGGGTATCAGCCCCAGCATTTT. Translated, it gives CATSRVGYQPQHF.

This chain links TRBV7-2 with TRBJ1-1; D not certain. Germline loops: CDR1 SGHTA, CDR2 FQGNSA. V was shortened by 0 bases and J by 3 bases, with 8 bases between the two germline ends. The CDR3 consists of 14 residues. The DNA of the CDR3 is TGTGCCAGCAGCTTAGCACTGGGTTACACTGAAGCTTTCTTT. Translated, it gives CASSLALGYTEAFF.

This clonotype showed up many times. This chain uses TRBV10-3 with TRBJ2-1, with D uncertain. CDR1 and CDR2 (germline): ENHRY, SYGVKD. The CDR3 runs to 13 residues. Trimming left V 5 bases short and J 2 bases short, with 7 bases between. The CDR3 sequence is CAISPPPYNEQFF. CDR3 bases: TGTGCCATCAGTCCCCCGCCCTACAATGAGCAGTTCTTC.

The genes are TRBV12-3 or TRBV12-4 and TRBJ2-1; D remains unclear. CDR3 size: 12 residues. Trimming left V 7 bases short and J 6 bases short, with 10 bases between. The CDR3 region has the DNA TGTGCCAGCACCCCACGCTCCAATGAGCAGTTCTTC. Translation gives CASTPRSNEQFF.

This clonotype was recorded many times. This chain connects TRBV10-1 to TRBJ2-3; no clear D. V lost 0 bases and J 0 bases, leaving 10 bases between the germline ends. Germline assignment: CDR1 WNHNN and CDR2 SYGVQD (reference sequence). The CDR3 is 16 amino acids. This CDR3 reads CASSESLARSTDTQYF. As DNA, the CDR3 is TGCGCCAGCAGTGAGTCTTTAGCCCGTAGCACAGATACGCAGTATTTT.

The gene calls are TRBV12-3 or TRBV12-4 and TRBJ1-6; 9 positions agree with TRBD1. V shed 6 bases, J shed 7 bases, and the junction held 7 bases outside the gene matches. This CDR3 spans 15 amino acids. This chain's CDR3 is CASRPGQGLNSPLHF. CDR3 bases: TGTGCCAGCAGACCGGGACAGGGATTGAATTCACCCCTCCACTTT.

This chain uses TRBV11-2 with TRBJ1-6; D may be TRBD1 (5 bases). Germline V gene sequence: CDR1 SGHAT, CDR2 FQNNGV. Trimming cost V 8 bases and J 14 bases, with 16 bases left between them. This CDR3 has 12 residues. In DNA form, the CDR3 reads TGTGCCAGCGGCCTACCACGGACAACCCTCCACTTT. As protein: CASGLPRTTLHF.

The chain links TRBV6-2 or TRBV6-3 to TRBJ2-3; D is ambiguous. V was clipped by 0 bases and J by 1 base, with 8 bases between them. CDR1 is MNHEY and CDR2 is SVGEGT in the germline V gene. This CDR3 spans 15 amino acids. DNA of the CDR3: TGTGCCAGCAGTTACTCTGCGTGGGGCACAGATACGCAGTATTTT. Amino acids: CASSYSAWGTDTQYF.

The table lists this clonotype with many counts. The V call is TRBV28, the J call TRBJ1-1; D is uncertain. Germline CDR1 and CDR2: MDHEN and SYDVKM. This CDR3 has 14 residues. V was clipped by 7 bases and J by 3 bases, with 15 bases between them. The CDR3 bases are TGTGCCAGCATCCCGCCAGGAGTATACACTGAAGCTTTCTTT. It codes for CASIPPGVYTEAFF. Complete variable domain (other parts from reference TRBV28 and TRBJ1-1): DVKVTQSSRYLVKRTGEKVFLECVQDMDHENMFWYRQDPGLGLRLIYFSYDVKMKEKGDIPEGYSVSREKKERFSLILESASTNQTSMYLCASIPPGVYTEAFFGQGTRLTVV.

This clonotype was observed many times. V gene TRBV30 combines with J gene TRBJ2-2, with a weak D call TRBD1 (5 bases). The V gene's germline CDR1 is GTSNPN and CDR2 SVGIG (reference sequence). This CDR3 region has 15 residues. V gave up 2 bases and J gave up 4 bases, with 14 bases separating them. The CDR3 coding sequence is TGTGCCTGGAGTAGCCGGTTGGGGCCCACCGGGGAGCTGTTTTTT. Its translation is CAWSSRLGPTGELFF.

In its sample, this clonotype was seen a few times. The CDR3 DNA follows: TGTGCCAGCAGCGTAGAAGGCAGAGCTCCCTCTGGAAACACCATATATTTT. Protein sequence: CASSVEGRAPSGNTIYF. The chain joins TRBV9 to TRBJ1-3; no clear D. This CDR3 is built from 17 residues. Trimming stripped 0 bases from V and 0 bases from J, with 13 bases between. CDR1 and CDR2 from the germline V gene are SGDLS and YYNGEE.

This clonotype was seen repeatedly, ten times or more. The chain is built from TRBV11-2 and TRBJ2-7; D remains unclear. CDR1 SGHAT and CDR2 FQNNGV come from the germline V gene. The CDR3 loop spans 13 amino acids. Trimming pared 0 bases from V and 1 base from J, leaving 4 bases between. CDR3 nucleotides: TGTGCCAGCAGCTTAGAACTATCCTACGAGCAGTACTTC. This sequence encodes CASSLELSYEQYF.

A few counts support this clonotype. At one boundary the junction diverges from the germline segment, which might be a read error. The chain employs TRBV7-7 and TRBJ2-5, with TRBD2 matching over 8 bases. The CDR3 has 15 residues. Germline V CDR1 and CDR2: SSHAT, FNYEAQ (reference sequence). CDR3 sequence: CASSLAGGFQETQYF. The CDR3 nucleotides read TGTGCTAGCAGCTTGGCGGGAGGTTTCCAAGAGACCCAGTACTTC.

In its sample, this clonotype was seen a few times. The chain joins TRBV19 to TRBJ1-1, with TRBD1 matching 8 bases. This CDR3 contains 16 residues. The V segment lost 5 bases and the J segment 1 base; nucleotides outside the gene matches: 9. Germline loops: CDR1 LNHDA, CDR2 SQIVND (reference sequence). Here the CDR3 DNA reads TGTGCCAGTAGTCCCCGACGGACAGGGCGGAACACTGAAGCTTTCTTT. It is translated as CASSPRRTGRNTEAFF.

This clonotype was seen many times. This chain connects TRBV10-3 to TRBJ2-5; 12 bases map to TRBD2. Germline CDR1 ENHRY, CDR2 SYGVKD. V shed 3 bases, J shed 11 bases, and the junction held 4 bases outside the gene matches. The CDR3 runs to 13 residues. CDR3 sequence: CAISDGLAGLQYF. The CDR3 DNA sequence: TGTGCCATCAGTGATGGACTAGCGGGGCTACAGTACTTC.

This clonotype was observed at least ten times. The chain carries TRBV2 and TRBJ2-7; 8 bases line up with TRBD1. Germline CDR1 SNHLY, CDR2 FYNNEI. Losses at the gene ends were 5 bases for V and 5 bases for J; bases not matched to a gene: 5. This CDR3 has 13 amino acids. The CDR3 nucleotides are TGTGCCAGCAGTCCCGACAGGGGTCACGAGCAGTACTTC. Protein: CASSPDRGHEQYF. The full variable domain, completed using reference TRBV2 and TRBJ2-7, is EPEVTQTPSHQVTQMGQEVILRCVPISNHLYFYWYRQILGQKVEFLVSFYNNEISEKSEIFDDQFSVERPDGSNFTLKIRSTKLEDSAMYFCASSPDRGHEQYFGPGTRLTVT.

As concerns this clonotype: The junction does not match germline at one end; this may be a read error. The CDR3 DNA sequence: TGTGCCGGCAGAGGGGCCTACGAGCAGTACTTC. Residues: CAGRGAYEQYF. The V and J genes are TRBV28 and TRBJ2-7, with D perhaps given as TRBD1 or TRBD2 (5 bases each). The CDR3 extends over 11 amino acids. Germline V gives CDR1 MDHEN, CDR2 SYDVKM.

This clonotype occurred a few times. The rearrangement joins TRBV5-6 to TRBJ1-2; 7 positions match TRBD1. The CDR3 loop spans 15 amino acids. Germline values: CDR1 SGHDT, CDR2 YYEEEE. Trimming removed 0 bases from V and 6 bases from J; junction bases left unmatched: 8. In nucleotides, the CDR3 is TGTGCCAGCAGCTTGGACTCGACAGGGTTCAATGGCTACACCTTC. Residues: CASSLDSTGFNGYTF.

In this sample, this clonotype turned up many times. The chain recombines TRBV28 with TRBJ1-2, with D maybe TRBD1 (5 bases). This CDR3 has 14 amino acids. V was trimmed by 5 bases and J by 7 bases, leaving 17 bases between them. From germline, CDR1 is MDHEN and CDR2 SYDVKM. The CDR3 region has the DNA TGTGCCAGCAGTCCCAACGGACAAATAGCTGGCTACACCTTC. Protein product: CASSPNGQIAGYTF.

This chain uses TRBV7-2 with TRBJ2-2, with a possible D match to TRBD1 (6 bases). In germline, CDR1 is SGHTA, CDR2 FQGNSA. The CDR3 runs to 15 residues. Trimming left V 3 bases short and J 4 bases short, with 12 bases between. CDR3 sequence (DNA): TGTGCCAGCAGCTTCACGACAGGCCGCACCGGGGAGCTGTTTTTT. Encoded protein: CASSFTTGRTGELFF.

This clonotype was seen a handful of times. This chain joins TRBV5-1 and TRBJ2-7; 8 bases align to TRBD2. V shed 4 bases, J shed 3 bases, and the junction held 9 bases outside the gene matches. Germline CDR1 and CDR2: SGHRS and YFSETQ. This CDR3 is built from 15 residues. The CDR3 nucleotides are TGCGCCAGCAGCGCAGGACTAGCCGATCTCTACGAGCAGTACTTC. This gives the protein CASSAGLADLYEQYF. Combining the CDR3 with reference TRBV5-1 and TRBJ2-7 gives the whole variable domain KAGVTQTPRYLIKTRGQQVTLSCSPISGHRSVSWYQQTPGQGLQFLFEYFSETQRNKGNFPGRFSGRQFSNSRSEMNVSTLELGDSALYLCASSAGLADLYEQYFGPGTRLTVT.

This clonotype was seen only a few times. This chain links TRBV11-2 with TRBJ2-1; D call uncertain. Germline V gene sequence: CDR1 SGHAT, CDR2 FQNNGV. The V end was cut by 3 bases, the J end by 8 bases, with 11 bases between. This CDR3 region has 13 residues. This CDR3 is CASSFTGPHEQFF. As DNA, the CDR3 is TGTGCCAGCAGCTTTACTGGACCCCATGAGCAGTTCTTC.

The chain is built from TRBV28 and TRBJ2-1; possibly TRBD2 for D (5 bases). This CDR3 region has 12 residues. V was trimmed by 8 bases and J by 4 bases, leaving 9 bases between them. Looked up from germline, CDR1 is MDHEN and CDR2 is SYDVKM. The DNA for the CDR3 is TGTGCCAGCGGGCTAGCTTACAATGAGCAGTTCTTC. Residues: CASGLAYNEQFF.

This clonotype was counted many times. The V and J genes are TRBV28 and TRBJ2-1; D call uncertain. V lost 6 bases to trimming and J lost 7 bases, with 10 bases between them. Germline V gives CDR1 MDHEN, CDR2 SYDVKM. The CDR3 totals 12 residues. CDR3 sequence reads: CASRSYRNEQFF. CDR3 coding DNA: TGTGCCAGCAGATCTTATCGGAATGAGCAGTTCTTC.